What follows are 23 T cell receptor beta chains derived from one specimen sequenced in a study of response to subunit inactivated influenza vaccine. TCRdb reprocessed the RT-PCR reads via MiXCR and lists one record per CDR3 protein. The repertoire holds about 500,000 distinct CDR3 sequences, with approximately 15% as singletons. The sequencing used CD4+ T cells sorted from PBMCs, collected around 2 years after vaccination. The receptors stem from a man between 50 and 75 years old who received an inactivated influenza vaccine.

This clonotype was counted between two and nine times. The chain joins TRBV10-3 to TRBJ2-7, with TRBD2 matching over 13 bases. The germline V gene encodes CDR1 ENHRY and CDR2 SYGVKD. V lost 3 bases and J lost 6; bases outside the gene matches: 2. The CDR3 extends over 14 amino acids. The CDR3 spells CAISDGTSGIEQYF. As DNA, the CDR3 is TGTGCCATCAGTGATGGGACTAGCGGGATCGAGCAGTACTTC.

The chain's CDR3 is CASSSRDGNSPLHF. The CDR3 region has the DNA TGTGCCAGCAGCTCCCGGGACGGTAATTCACCCCTCCACTTT. This chain uses TRBV25-1 with TRBJ1-6, with a tentative D call TRBD1 (5 bases). The CDR3 runs to 14 residues. Germline loops: CDR1 MGHDK, CDR2 SYGVNS. V was clipped by 6 bases and J by 6 bases, with 12 bases between them.

This clonotype occurred a few times. The chain joins TRBV20-1 to TRBJ2-4; D is unresolved. CDR1 and CDR2 (germline): DFQATT, SNEGSKA (reference sequence). The ends were cut back, 6 bases at V and 5 bases at J, with 8 bases in the middle. This CDR3 has 11 residues. CDR3 protein: CSARNQNIQYF. The CDR3 DNA reads as TGCAGTGCCCGAAACCAAAACATTCAGTACTTC.

This clonotype was found many times. The rearrangement links TRBV6-2 or TRBV6-3 to TRBJ1-5, with 7 nucleotides matching TRBD1. The germline V gene has CDR1 MNHEY and CDR2 SVGEGT. The CDR3 consists of 13 residues. With 7 bases clipped from V and 7 bases from J, the junction kept 7 bases outside the gene matches. CDR3 region: CASTTGEGQPQHF. CDR3 DNA: TGTGCCAGCACCACAGGGGAAGGGCAGCCCCAGCATTTT.

In its sample, this clonotype was seen a few times. V and J are TRBV14 and TRBJ2-2, with D possibly being TRBD1 (6 bases). CDR1 and CDR2 (germline): SGHDN, FVKESK. The CDR3 is made up of 17 amino acids. Trimming removed 4 bases from V and 6 bases from J, with 21 bases in between. CDR3 sequence: CASSPGYGHTGSGELFF. CDR3 sequence (DNA): TGTGCCAGCAGCCCCGGTTATGGGCATACAGGGTCCGGGGAGCTGTTTTTT.

V and J are TRBV10-2 and TRBJ2-2; a weak D match, TRBD2 (6 bases). The CDR3 extends over 15 amino acids. The V end lost 4 bases, the J end lost 5 bases, and 14 bases lay between the germline ends. CDR1 and CDR2 from the germline V gene are WSHSY and SAAADI. The CDR3 region has the DNA TGCGCCAGCAGTGCGGGCCGGAGGGAAACCGGGGAGCTGTTTTTT. As protein: CASSAGRRETGELFF.

The chain uses TRBV3-1 and TRBJ1-2; D call uncertain. With 4 bases removed from V and 4 bases from J, the gap between germline ends came to 19 bases. From germline, CDR1 is LGHDT and CDR2 YNNKEL (reference sequence). This CDR3 is built from 16 residues. The DNA of the CDR3 is TGTGCCAGCAGCCCAAGTCCTGCGGCGTTTGCCTATGGCTACACCTTC. As protein: CASSPSPAAFAYGYTF.

This clonotype has just a few counts. The chain recombines TRBV7-8 with TRBJ2-1, with D possibly called TRBD1 or TRBD2 (5 bases each). The CDR3 runs 11 residues. Trimming removed 6 bases from V and 9 bases from J, with 9 bases in between. Germline V gives CDR1 SGHVS, CDR2 FQNEAQ. In DNA form, the CDR3 reads TGTGCCAGCAGTAAGAGGGGTGAGCAGTTCTTC. This codes for CASSKRGEQFF. The variable domain in full, completed from reference TRBV7-8 and TRBJ2-1, reads GAGVSQSPRYKVAKRGQDVALRCDPISGHVSLFWYQQALGQGPEFLTYFQNEAQLDKSGLPSDRFFAERPEGSVSTLKIQRTQQEDSAVYLCASSKRGEQFFGPGTRLTVL.

This clonotype was detected only a few times. The rearrangement uses TRBV12-3 or TRBV12-4 and TRBJ2-7, with D perhaps TRBD1 (6 bases). Trimming left V 4 bases short and J 3 bases short, with 10 bases between. The CDR3 runs to 13 residues. The DNA for the CDR3 is TGTGCCAGCAGTTCCACAGGGTACTACGAGCAGTACTTC. It codes for CASSSTGYYEQYF.

The J gene is TRBJ2-1, the V gene TRBV18; a possible D gene is TRBD2 (6 bases). CDR3 length: 12 residues. Germline V gene data show CDR1 as KGHSH and CDR2 as LQKENI. V shed 3 bases and J shed 10 bases, with 10 bases lying between them. CDR3 sequence: CASSPDRGEQFF. The CDR3 nucleotides read TGTGCCAGCTCACCGGATCGGGGGGAGCAGTTCTTC.

This clonotype was picked up a small number of times. The genes are TRBV20-1 and TRBJ2-3; D possibly matches TRBD1 or TRBD2 (5 bases each). Germline V gives CDR1 DFQATT, CDR2 SNEGSKA (reference sequence). V lost 6 bases and J lost 6, with 22 bases in between. The CDR3 spans 15 residues. CDR3 region: CSAQVRDQLSDTQYF. CDR3 coding DNA: TGCAGTGCGCAGGTCCGGGACCAACTCTCGGATACGCAGTATTTT.

The table lists this clonotype with a few counts. This chain links TRBV2 with TRBJ2-1, with D possibly TRBD1 on 5 matching bases. The CDR3 extends over 15 amino acids. The germline V and J ends were trimmed by 6 bases and 3 bases, with 15 bases remaining between them. CDR1 is SNHLY and CDR2 is FYNNEI in the germline V gene. CDR3 coding DNA: TGTGCCAGCAGCGACCGAAACAGGAACTACAATGAGCAGTTCTTC. It is translated as CASSDRNRNYNEQFF.

This CDR3 reads CASRGGQLAGNSDTQYF. CDR3 nucleotides: TGTGCCTCCCGGGGGGGCCAACTAGCGGGGAACTCAGATACGCAGTATTTT. This chain joins TRBV10-3 and TRBJ2-3; 10 nucleotides agree with TRBD2. The V gene's germline CDR1 is ENHRY and CDR2 SYGVKD. This CDR3 is 17 amino acids long. Germline trimming cut 11 bases from V and 4 bases from J; bases unmatched to any gene: 18.

The genes are TRBV4-1 and TRBJ2-3; TRBD2 is a possible D gene (6 bases). CDR1 and CDR2 from the germline V gene are MGHRA and YSYEKL. V gave up 1 base and J gave up 1 base, with 12 bases separating them. The CDR3 length is 16 residues. CDR3 loop: CASSQGPRGRTDTQYF. CDR3 sequence (DNA): TGCGCCAGCAGCCAAGGCCCGCGGGGACGCACAGATACGCAGTATTTT.

V is TRBV5-1 and J is TRBJ2-2; the match to TRBD1 covers 8 bases. The V gene end was trimmed by 0 bases and the J gene end by 4 bases; junction bases not matched to a gene: 11. The CDR3 consists of 18 residues. In germline, CDR1 is SGHRS, CDR2 YFSETQ. DNA of the CDR3: TGCGCCAGCAGCTTGGATTTGGACAGGGTTACGATCACCGGGGAGCTGTTTTTT. It specifies CASSLDLDRVTITGELFF.

This clonotype was observed a handful of times. This rearrangement joins TRBV18 to TRBJ2-1; D assignment may be TRBD1 or TRBD2 (5 bases each). This CDR3 comprises 15 residues. Germline CDR1 is KGHSH and CDR2 is LQKENI. V lost 5 bases to trimming and J lost 2 bases, with 13 bases between them. This CDR3 reads CASSGDGLTYNEQFF. CDR3 DNA: TGTGCCAGCTCAGGGGACGGCTTAACCTACAATGAGCAGTTCTTC.

This chain links TRBV9 with TRBJ1-1, with 7 bases that match TRBD1. Per germline, CDR1 SGDLS and CDR2 YYNGEE. Germline trimming cut 0 bases from V and 1 base from J; bases unmatched to any gene: 3. The CDR3 length is 15 residues. CDR3 amino acids: CASSVGGTANTEAFF. CDR3 nucleotides: TGTGCCAGCAGCGTAGGGGGGACAGCGAACACTGAAGCTTTCTTT. The full variable domain, with the rest looked up from reference TRBV9 and TRBJ1-1, is DSGVTQTPKHLITATGQRVTLRCSPRSGDLSVYWYQQSLDQGLQFLIQYYNGEERAKGNILERFSAQQFPDLHSELNLSSLELGDSALYFCASSVGGTANTEAFFGQGTRLTVV.

This clonotype has at least ten counts. The V and J genes are TRBV5-1 and TRBJ2-3, with 8 bases lining up with TRBD2. The CDR3 loop spans 13 amino acids. Looked up from germline, CDR1 is SGHRS and CDR2 is YFSETQ. V was clipped by 2 bases and J by 6 bases; unmatched bases: 2. CDR3 DNA sequence: TGCGCCAGCAGCTTAGCGGGGGATGATACGCAGTATTTT. This encodes CASSLAGDDTQYF.

The chain employs TRBV12-3 or TRBV12-4 and TRBJ1-6; no clear D. The CDR3 length is 13 residues. Trimming left V 7 bases short and J 6 bases short, with 10 bases between. For the CDR3, the DNA is TGTGCCAGCATGCGCCTGGGTAATTCACCCCTCCACTTT. Protein product: CASMRLGNSPLHF.

In its sample, this clonotype was seen a few times. This chain connects TRBV10-3 to TRBJ2-5, with TRBD2 matching over 8 bases. J lost 2 bases, V lost 6 bases, and 11 bases had no gene match. Germline V gene lookup returns CDR1 ENHRY and CDR2 SYGVKD. The CDR3 is 16 amino acids. The CDR3 sequence is CAISAGLAGLQETQYF. In DNA, the CDR3 is TGTGCCATCAGCGCGGGCTTAGCGGGGCTACAAGAGACCCAGTACTTC.

The genes are TRBV4-2 and TRBJ2-7; D unresolved. The CDR3 spans 13 residues. V was trimmed by 1 base and J by 4 bases, leaving 8 bases between them. Germline V gives CDR1 LGHNA, CDR2 YNFKEQ. The CDR3 sequence: CASSQVISYEQYF. CDR3 DNA sequence: TGTGCCAGCAGCCAAGTCATCTCTTACGAGCAGTACTTC.

In DNA form, the CDR3 reads TGTGCCAGCAAATACTCGAGCTCCTACGAGCAGTACTTC. Its translation: CASKYSSSYEQYF. The chain is built from TRBV6-2 or TRBV6-3 and TRBJ2-7; D is uncertain. The CDR3 has 13 amino acids. The V end lost 7 bases, the J end lost 0 bases, and 10 bases lay between the germline ends. Germline CDR1 and CDR2: MNHEY and SVGEGT.

This clonotype was counted ten times or more. The chain joins TRBV12-3 or TRBV12-4 to TRBJ2-1, with D possibly matching TRBD2 (6 bases). CDR3 length: 13 residues. V lost 6 bases and J lost 10, with 16 bases in between. This chain's CDR3 is CASRNDGGVEQFF. CDR3 DNA: TGTGCCAGCAGAAACGACGGAGGGGTAGAGCAGTTCTTC.